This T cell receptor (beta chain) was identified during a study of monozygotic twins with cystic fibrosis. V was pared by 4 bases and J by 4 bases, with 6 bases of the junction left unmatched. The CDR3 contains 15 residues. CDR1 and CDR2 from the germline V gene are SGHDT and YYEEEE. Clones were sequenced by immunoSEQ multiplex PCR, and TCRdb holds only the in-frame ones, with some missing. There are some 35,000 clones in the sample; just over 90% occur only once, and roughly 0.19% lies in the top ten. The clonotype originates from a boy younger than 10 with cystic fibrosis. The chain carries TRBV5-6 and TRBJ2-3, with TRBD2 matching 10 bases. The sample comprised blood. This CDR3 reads CASSPGLAVPDTQYF. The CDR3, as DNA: TGTGCCAGCAGCCCCGGACTAGCGGTACCAGATACGCAGTATTTT.